The next 31 T cell receptor beta chains were all read from a single sample in a study of tumor-infiltrating lymphocytes in primary liver carcinoma. Without any cell sorting, roughly 17-31 mg of bulk tissue yielded co-extracted RNA and DNA. A primer in the constant region served to generate TCR beta cDNA from approximately 450 ng of total RNA. Three nested multiplex PCR rounds of slightly modified ARM-PCR generated TCR beta libraries. A C-beta reverse primer was combined with TRBV1-TRBV30 forward primers in the first two PCR rounds, and each round had around 11 cycles. One entry per CDR3 protein results from TCRdb running MiXCR on the multiplex PCR reads. The data show more than 75,000 distinct CDR3 sequences, approximately 77% seen once. The specimen was liver tumor tissue from sampling region 1. Sample subset: tumor region T1, superior pole. The receptors originated from a man aged 35 to 55 with primary liver carcinoma and hepatitis B virus infection.

Note on this clonotype: A junction boundary mismatches the germline segment, possibly from a read error. The chain employs TRBV4-2 and TRBJ1-1, with D hard to call. CDR1 and CDR2 from the germline V gene are LGHNA and YNFKEQ. CDR3 length: 14 residues. The CDR3 region is CASSQVTKNTGAFF. The CDR3 nucleotides are TGTGCCAGCAGCCAAGTGACTAAGAACACTGGAGCTTTCTTT.

Worth noting for this clonotype: One end of the junction does not line up with germline, which may come from a read error. The rearrangement links TRBV5-5 to TRBJ2-5; 9 bases match TRBD2. CDR3 length equals 17 residues. Germline values: CDR1 SGHKS, CDR2 YYEKEE (reference sequence). In nucleotides, the CDR3 is TGTGCCGGCAGCTTGATCGCTAGCGGGAAGGGGGGAGAGACCCGGTACTTC. Translating it yields CAGSLIASGKGGETRYF.

Notes on this clonotype: The conserved final phenylalanine or tryptophan is absent from the CDR3, which likely points to a read error. V usage is TRBV5-1 and J usage is TRBJ2-2; 11 nucleotides match TRBD1. From germline, CDR1 is SGHRS and CDR2 YFSETQ. The CDR3 runs 14 residues. After removal of 7 bases from V and 6 bases from J, the junction contained 5 bases not matched to a gene. The CDR3 DNA follows: TGCGCCAGCTCGAGGGACAGGGGGTCCGGGGAGCTGTTTTGT. As protein: CASSRDRGSGELFC.

This rearrangement joins TRBV11-2 to TRBJ2-3; no firm D call. The J call may not be correct, given that the DNA end is closer to TRBJ1-5. Germline-derived CDR1 and CDR2 are SGHAT and FQNNGV. CDR3 size: 15 residues. In DNA, the CDR3 is TGTGCCAGTAGCCCCTCAGGATTAGCTGGAGATACGCAGCATTTT. Translated: CASSPSGLAGDTQHF.

In this sample, this clonotype turned up a few times. The missing conserved phenylalanine or tryptophan at the end of this CDR3 makes a read error likely. V gene TRBV6-1 combines with J gene TRBJ2-2, with 8 positions matching TRBD2. CDR1 is MNHNS, CDR2 SASEGT, per germline. The CDR3 covers 15 residues. This CDR3 reads CASNSHQRESGELFL. CDR3 bases: TGTGCCAGCAATTCCCACCAGCGGGAGTCCGGAGAGCTGTTTTTG.

The V call is TRBV5-6, the J call TRBJ2-1, with D hard to call. With 4 bases removed from V and 0 bases from J, the gap between germline ends came to 14 bases. The germline V gene encodes CDR1 SGHDT and CDR2 YYEEEE. The CDR3 has 16 residues. The CDR3 region is CASSLVVWSSYNEQFF. Written as DNA, the CDR3 is TGTGCCAGCAGCCTAGTGGTTTGGAGCTCCTACAATGAGCAGTTCTTC.

A note on this clonotype: A much larger clone lies a single base off, so this may be a read error. The rearrangement uses TRBV28 and TRBJ1-3; D is uncertain. V gave up 7 bases and J gave up 3 bases, with 7 bases separating them. The germline gives CDR1 MDHEN, CDR2 SYDVKM. This CDR3 is built from 12 residues. The CDR3, as DNA: TGTGCCAGCATAAGATATGGAAACACCATATATTTT. This translates into CASIRYGNTIYF.

In its sample, this clonotype was seen many times. The rearrangement links TRBV5-4 to TRBJ1-2; 9 bases agree with TRBD1. This CDR3 spans 15 amino acids. From germline, CDR1 is SGHNT and CDR2 YYREEE (reference sequence). V lost 2 bases, J lost 4 bases, and 6 bases stayed unmatched. The DNA of the CDR3 is TGTGCCAGCAGCTTACAGGGGGCTGGTGGCTATGGCTACACCTTC. It specifies CASSLQGAGGYGYTF.

With regard to this clonotype: A clone one base away is much larger, so this may be a read error. This rearrangement joins TRBV28 to TRBJ2-1; 7 bases match TRBD2. The V gene's germline CDR1 is MDHEN and CDR2 SYDVKM. This CDR3 is built from 14 residues. CDR3 DNA sequence: TGTGCCAGCAGTTCCCGGACTAGTTACAGTGAGCAGTTCTTC. Translating it yields CASSSRTSYSEQFF. Full variable domain (remainder filled in from reference TRBV28 and TRBJ2-1): DVKVTQSSRYLVKRTGEKVFLECVQDMDHENMFWYRQDPGLGLRLIYFSYDVKMKEKGDIPEGYSVSREKKERFSLILESASTNQTSMYLCASSSRTSYSEQFFGPGTRLTVL.

The rearrangement joins TRBV10-3 to TRBJ2-7; maybe TRBD1 (6 bases). V lost 3 bases to trimming and J lost 9 bases, with 18 bases between them. CDR1 and CDR2 (germline): ENHRY, SYGVKD. CDR3 length: 14 residues. CDR3 DNA sequence: TGTGCCATCAGTGAACGGGCAGGGGTGTGGGGGCAGTACTTC. Translated: CAISERAGVWGQYF.

This clonotype was seen at least ten times. The chain is built from TRBV10-3 and TRBJ1-6; D is uncertain. This CDR3 comprises 15 residues. V was pared by 3 bases and J by 9 bases, with 15 bases between. Germline V gives CDR1 ENHRY, CDR2 SYGVKD. Written as DNA, the CDR3 is TGTGCCATCAGTGATGGAGGACCTGCGGGTTCACCCCTCCACTTT. This sequence encodes CAISDGGPAGSPLHF.

Notes on this clonotype: Likely a read error: the CDR3 ends without its conserved phenylalanine or tryptophan. V is TRBV29-1 and J is TRBJ2-7; possibly TRBD1 for D (6 bases). Between the trimmed V and J ends, which lost 5 bases and 2 bases, there was a span of 13 bases. Germline V lookup: CDR1 SQVTM, CDR2 ANQGSEA. The CDR3 covers 13 residues. DNA for the CDR3: TGCAGCGTTTTCGGACAGACCGCCTACGAGCAGTACTAC. Amino acid sequence: CSVFGQTAYEQYY.

This clonotype was seen many times. The CDR3 DNA reads TGTGCCAGCAGCCGACTAGCGGGAGGTACCTACAATGAGCAGTTCTTC. Translating gives CASSRLAGGTYNEQFF. The chain links TRBV14 to TRBJ2-1, with 13 bases fitting TRBD2. V shed 4 bases and J 2 bases; nucleotides not matched to a gene: 2. There are 16 residues in the CDR3. The germline CDR1 and CDR2 sequences are SGHDN and FVKESK.

The V call is TRBV6-5, the J call TRBJ1-1; D is perhaps TRBD1 (6 bases). V was shortened by 6 bases and J by 4 bases, with 12 bases between the two germline ends. The CDR3 contains 13 residues. CDR1 is MNHEY and CDR2 is SVGAGI in the germline V gene. The CDR3 nucleotides read TGTGCCAGCAGATACAGGGAGAGCACTGAAGCTTTCTTT. Amino acids: CASRYRESTEAFF.

The chain employs TRBV11-2 and TRBJ2-1; D not resolved. Looked up from germline, CDR1 is SGHAT and CDR2 is FQNNGV. The V end was cut by 10 bases, the J end by 8 bases, with 18 bases between. The CDR3 covers 13 residues. Written as DNA, the CDR3 is TGTGCCAACTGCTTAAATGATGCTTATGAGCAGTTCTTC. It translates to CANCLNDAYEQFF.

The table lists this clonotype with a few counts. The chain is built from TRBV2 and TRBJ1-1, with 8 bases identical to TRBD1. Germline V gene lookup returns CDR1 SNHLY and CDR2 FYNNEI. V lost 4 bases, J lost 7 bases, and 2 bases stayed unmatched. The CDR3 loop spans 12 amino acids. This CDR3 is CASSVGQVEAFF. The CDR3 DNA follows: TGTGCCAGCAGTGTGGGACAGGTTGAAGCTTTCTTT.

Regarding this clonotype: One end of the junction varies from germline; a read error may be responsible. The chain recombines TRBV12-3 or TRBV12-4 with TRBJ2-6; TRBD1 is a possible D gene (5 bases). This CDR3 is 15 amino acids long. CDR3 DNA: TGTGCCAGCAGTTTAGTAGTGCCTGGGGCCGACGTCCTGACTTTC. Its protein is CASSLVVPGADVLTF.

As to this clonotype: The missing conserved phenylalanine or tryptophan at the end of this CDR3 makes a read error likely. This rearrangement joins TRBV11-2 to TRBJ2-1; D is unclear. The ends were cut back, 5 bases at V and 4 bases at J, with 6 bases in the middle. Per germline, CDR1 SGHAT and CDR2 FQNNGV. The CDR3 extends over 12 amino acids. CDR3 coding DNA: TGTGCCAGCAGCCCTGAATACAATGAGCAGTTCATC. Translated, it gives CASSPEYNEQFI.

About this clonotype itself: The junction does not match germline at one end; this may be a read error. V gene TRBV29-1 combines with J gene TRBJ1-2, with D possibly TRBD1 on 5 matching bases. The CDR3 covers 13 residues. Per germline, CDR1 SQVTM and CDR2 ANQGSEA. The CDR3: CSIGLDSDYGYTF. For the CDR3, the DNA is TGCAGCATTGGGTTAGACAGCGACTATGGCTACACCTTT.

By sample fraction, this clonotype is medium-sized. This chain joins TRBV29-1 and TRBJ2-7; 10 nucleotides match TRBD2. From germline, CDR1 is SQVTM and CDR2 ANQGSEA. With 0 bases clipped from V and 6 bases from J, the junction kept 5 bases outside the gene matches. The CDR3 contains 14 residues. CDR3 sequence (DNA): TGCAGCGTTGAAGACCTAGCGGGAGTCTCCGAGCAGTACTTC. This translates into CSVEDLAGVSEQYF.

This clonotype showed up many times. The chain couples TRBV6-5 to TRBJ1-6; no definite D call. Trimming left V 5 bases short and J 10 bases short, with 15 bases between. This CDR3 comprises 14 residues. CDR1 and CDR2 (germline): MNHEY, SVGAGI. CDR3 DNA sequence: TGTGCCAGCAGTAGTGAGGCTGAAGAATCACCCCTCCACTTT. Translating gives CASSSEAEESPLHF.

The chain has TRBV11-2 and TRBJ2-1; no clear D. V shed 5 bases and J shed 16 bases, with 15 bases lying between them. The germline V gene has CDR1 SGHAT and CDR2 FQNNGV. This CDR3 contains 11 residues. The CDR3 loop reads CASSPSFELFF. Here the CDR3 DNA reads TGTGCCAGCAGCCCCTCGTTTGAGCTATTCTTC.

With regard to this clonotype: Because the CDR3 is missing its conserved closing phenylalanine or tryptophan, this is likely a read error. This chain uses TRBV29-1 with TRBJ2-5; possibly TRBD2 for D (6 bases). Judging by the DNA end, TRBJ2-1 fits better; the J call may be wrong. CDR1 and CDR2 from the germline V gene are SQVTM and ANQGSEA. CDR3 length: 12 amino acids. The CDR3 here is CCGELNSNEQFS. CDR3 nucleotide sequence: TGCTGCGGGGAGCTGAATAGCAATGAGCAGTTCTCC.

In its sample, this clonotype was seen once. The rearrangement uses TRBV28 and TRBJ1-5; a possible D gene is TRBD1 (5 bases). Per the germline V gene, CDR1 is MDHEN and CDR2 is SYDVKM. Trimming left V 10 bases short and J 0 bases short, with 22 bases between. The CDR3 contains 17 residues. The CDR3 here is CANISLGELSSNQPQHF. The CDR3 DNA is TGTGCCAACATTTCTCTGGGGGAACTTAGTAGCAATCAGCCCCAGCATTTT.

Concerning this clonotype itself: No conserved phenylalanine or tryptophan is present at the end of the CDR3, so a read error is the likely explanation. V gene TRBV11-2 combines with J gene TRBJ2-5, with a possible D match to TRBD2 (6 bases). The CDR3 runs 16 residues. The germline V gene has CDR1 SGHAT and CDR2 FQNNGV. V gave up 11 bases and J gave up 5 bases, with 27 bases separating them. This CDR3 reads CAGSLGSSGPGETQYV. The CDR3 region has the DNA TGTGCCGGTAGCTTAGGGAGTAGCGGCCCGGGGGAGACCCAGTACGTC.

As to this clonotype: A much more abundant neighbour one base away suggests this may be a read error. The rearrangement joins TRBV28 to TRBJ2-5, with no clear D. This CDR3 has 11 residues. Germline CDR1 is MDHEN and CDR2 is SYDVKM. Here the CDR3 DNA reads TGTCCCAGCAGTTTAAAGCTGACCCAGTACTTC. Protein sequence: CPSSLKLTQYF.

Concerning this clonotype: The CDR3 carries no conserved terminal phenylalanine or tryptophan, so it likely arises from a read error. V is TRBV29-1 and J is TRBJ2-2, with D possibly being TRBD1 or TRBD2 (5 bases each). V was cut by 6 bases and J by 0 bases, with 17 bases left in between. This CDR3 is 16 amino acids long. CDR1 SQVTM and CDR2 ANQGSEA come from the germline V gene. DNA for the CDR3: TGCAGCGTCGGAATTAGTGGGGGAGCGAACACCGGGGAGCTGTTTATT. Translation gives CSVGISGGANTGELFI.

This clonotype was counted many times. The chain joins TRBV4-2 to TRBJ2-5; D gene ambiguous. Germline CDR1 and CDR2: LGHNA and YNFKEQ. Trimming left V 0 bases short and J 4 bases short, with 12 bases between. This CDR3 has 15 amino acids. CDR3 in DNA: TGTGCCAGCAGCCAAGATCGAGGTTTTAGAGAGACCCAGTACTTC. Its translation is CASSQDRGFRETQYF.

As concerns this clonotype: The junction departs from germline at one end; a sequencing error may be responsible. The chain joins TRBV6-6 to TRBJ1-2; 7 nucleotides align to TRBD1. Germline assignment: CDR1 MNHNY and CDR2 SVGAGI (reference sequence). This CDR3 comprises 16 residues. CDR3 region: CASSYSEGGDNYGCTF. The CDR3, as DNA: TGTGCCAGCAGTTACTCGGAAGGGGGCGATAACTATGGCTGCACCTTC.

About this clonotype: At one of its ends the junction is not consistent with the germline gene, which may arise from a read error. V and J are TRBV5-1 and TRBJ1-2; D gene uncertain. The CDR3 runs to 15 residues. Germline lookup yields CDR1 SGHRS and CDR2 YFSETQ. This CDR3 reads CASGLVLEANYGYIF. CDR3 in DNA: TGCGCCAGCGGCTTGGTGCTGGAGGCAAACTATGGCTACATCTTC.

Remarks on this clonotype: Mismatch with germline at one junction end may stem from a read error. The genes are TRBV11-2 and TRBJ2-6, with 8 bases identical to TRBD1. Germline V lookup: CDR1 SGHAT, CDR2 FQNNGV. This CDR3 has 18 residues. CDR3 nucleotide sequence: TGTGCCAGCGGCCGACGGACAGGGTTCGTGTCTGGGGCCAATGTCCTGACTTTC. It codes for CASGRRTGFVSGANVLTF.